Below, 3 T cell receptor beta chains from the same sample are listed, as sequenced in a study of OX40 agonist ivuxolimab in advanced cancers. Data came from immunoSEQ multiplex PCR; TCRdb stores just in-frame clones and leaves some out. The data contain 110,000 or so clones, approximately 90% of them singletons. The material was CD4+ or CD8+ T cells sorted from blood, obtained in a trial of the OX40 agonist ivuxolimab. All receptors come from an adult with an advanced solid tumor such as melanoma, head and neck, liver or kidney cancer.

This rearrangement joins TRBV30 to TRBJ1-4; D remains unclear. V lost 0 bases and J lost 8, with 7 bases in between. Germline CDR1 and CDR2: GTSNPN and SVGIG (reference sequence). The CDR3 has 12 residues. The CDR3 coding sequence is TGTGCCTGGAGTGTCGCAGGCGAAAAACTGTTTTTT. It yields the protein CAWSVAGEKLFF.

The CDR3 bases are TGTGCCAGCAGTGGGGCTTACTCTGGAAACACCATATATTTT. Encoded protein: CASSGAYSGNTIYF. The chain joins TRBV2 to TRBJ1-3; D not resolved. Per the germline V gene, CDR1 is SNHLY and CDR2 is FYNNEI. The length of the CDR3 is 14 residues. V lost 4 bases, J lost 0 bases, and 7 bases lay in between.

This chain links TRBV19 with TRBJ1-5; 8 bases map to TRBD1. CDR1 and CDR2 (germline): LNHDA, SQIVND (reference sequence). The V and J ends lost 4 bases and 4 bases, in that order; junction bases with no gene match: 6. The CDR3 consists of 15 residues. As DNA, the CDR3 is TGTGCCAGTAGTACACCCACAGGGGGGAATCAGCCCCAGCATTTT. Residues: CASSTPTGGNQPQHF. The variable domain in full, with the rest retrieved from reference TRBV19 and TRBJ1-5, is DGGITQSPKYLFRKEGQNVTLSCEQNLNHDAMYWYRQDPGQGLRLIYYSQIVNDFQKGDIAEGYSVSREKKESFPLTVTSAQKNPTAFYLCASSTPTGGNQPQHFGDGTRLSIL.